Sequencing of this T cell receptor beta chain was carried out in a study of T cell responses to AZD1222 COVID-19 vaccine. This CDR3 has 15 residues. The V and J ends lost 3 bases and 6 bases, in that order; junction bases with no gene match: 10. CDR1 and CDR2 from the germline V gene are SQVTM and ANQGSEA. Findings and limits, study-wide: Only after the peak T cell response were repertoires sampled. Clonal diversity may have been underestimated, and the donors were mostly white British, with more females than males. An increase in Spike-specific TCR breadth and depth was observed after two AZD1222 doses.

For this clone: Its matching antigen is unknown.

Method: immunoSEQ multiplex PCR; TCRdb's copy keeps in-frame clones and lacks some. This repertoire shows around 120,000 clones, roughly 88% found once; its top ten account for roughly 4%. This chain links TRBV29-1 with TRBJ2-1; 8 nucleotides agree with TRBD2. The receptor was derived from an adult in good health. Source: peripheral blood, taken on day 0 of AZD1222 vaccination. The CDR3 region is CSVDQRGFSSNEQFF. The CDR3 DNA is TGCAGCGTTGACCAGCGGGGGTTTTCCAGCAATGAGCAGTTCTTC.